These 17 T cell receptor beta chains were all obtained from the same sample, sequenced in a study of T cell responses to AZD1222 COVID-19 vaccine. Here immunoSEQ multiplex PCR was the method, and the copy in TCRdb shows in-frame clones only, minus some. The sample includes 90,000 to 150,000 clones, roughly nine tenths of them seen just once. This specimen was peripheral blood, taken on day 0 of AZD1222 vaccination. The receptor set was obtained from an adult in good health.

In DNA form, the CDR3 reads TGTGCCAGCTCACCCCGGCCTCCGAACAATGAGCAGTTCTTC. Its protein is CASSPRPPNNEQFF. The J gene is TRBJ2-1, the V gene TRBV18; D gene uncertain. This CDR3 comprises 14 residues. The germline V and J ends were trimmed by 3 bases and 5 bases, with 11 bases remaining between them. The germline V gene has CDR1 KGHSH and CDR2 LQKENI. Based on the CDR3 plus reference TRBV18 and TRBJ2-1, the full variable domain is NAGVMQNPRHLVRRRGQEARLRCSPMKGHSHVYWYRQLPEEGLKFMVYLQKENIIDESGMPKERFSAEFPKEGPSILRIQQVVRGDSAAYFCASSPRPPNNEQFFGPGTRLTVL.

This sequence joins TRBV13 and TRBJ1-2, with TRBD1 identical over 9 bases. Germline CDR1 PRHDT, CDR2 FYEKMQ (reference sequence). The V gene end was trimmed by 6 bases and the J gene end by 3 bases; junction bases not matched to a gene: 2. The CDR3 covers 13 residues. The CDR3 protein is CASSDRGDYGYTF. The CDR3 DNA sequence: TGTGCCAGCAGTGACAGGGGGGACTATGGCTACACCTTC.

The gene calls are TRBV5-1 and TRBJ2-2; 7 bases align to TRBD1. The trim removed 5 bases at V and 5 bases at J, leaving 12 bases unmatched. This CDR3 has 16 amino acids. Germline V gene data show CDR1 as SGHRS and CDR2 as YFSETQ. The CDR3 DNA is TGCGCCAGCAGTCCTGGCGGACAGGCGAGTACCGGGGAGCTGTTTTTT. Translation: CASSPGGQASTGELFF.

This clone appeared once. The rearrangement links TRBV5-4 to TRBJ2-5; 9 bases are shared with TRBD1. The V segment lost 2 bases and the J segment 5 bases; nucleotides outside the gene matches: 4. CDR1 and CDR2 from the germline V gene are SGHNT and YYREEE (reference sequence). The CDR3 is 14 residues long. In nucleotides, the CDR3 is TGTGCCAGCAGCTTACGGGGACAGGGTGAGACCCAGTACTTC. It translates to CASSLRGQGETQYF.

This sequence joins TRBV11-2 and TRBJ2-7; D is undetermined. The germline V and J ends were trimmed by 3 bases and 5 bases, with 8 bases remaining between them. Germline values: CDR1 SGHAT, CDR2 FQNNGV. The CDR3 is made up of 12 amino acids. CDR3 DNA sequence: TGTGCCAGCAGCTTTGGCCCGAACGAGCAGTACTTC. This sequence encodes CASSFGPNEQYF. Complete variable domain (other parts from reference TRBV11-2 and TRBJ2-7): EAGVAQSPRYKIIEKRQSVAFWCNPISGHATLYWYQQILGQGPKLLIQFQNNGVVDDSQLPKDRFSAERLKGVDSTLKIQPAKLEDSAVYLCASSFGPNEQYFGPGTRLTVT.

The chain combines TRBV12-5 with TRBJ2-7; D is perhaps TRBD1 or TRBD2 (5 bases each). Germline CDR1 reads LGHNT; CDR2 reads FRNRAP. The V and J ends lost 5 bases and 0 bases respectively, with 17 bases between them. This CDR3 contains 16 residues. The CDR3 loop reads CASGSLRDGISYEQYF. The DNA for the CDR3 is TGTGCTAGTGGTAGCCTCCGGGACGGAATCTCCTACGAGCAGTACTTC.

The chain couples TRBV27 to TRBJ1-1; D ambiguous. V dropped 6 bases and J dropped 3 bases, with 11 bases sitting between them. This CDR3 region has 13 residues. Germline CDR1 and CDR2: MNHEY and SMNVEV (reference sequence). In nucleotides, the CDR3 is TGTGCCAGCAGCCACACATGGGACACTGAAGCTTTCTTT. This translates into CASSHTWDTEAFF.

The V and J genes are TRBV4-1 and TRBJ1-5, with D uncertain. CDR1 and CDR2 (germline): MGHRA, YSYEKL. The ends were cut back, 1 base at V and 3 bases at J, with 10 bases in the middle. The CDR3 consists of 15 residues. In DNA, the CDR3 is TGCGCCAGCAGCCAAGTTGGAAACTTCAATCAGCCCCAGCATTTT. Translated, it gives CASSQVGNFNQPQHF.

The chain recombines TRBV7-2 with TRBJ1-2, with a weak D call TRBD1 (6 bases). The ends were cut back, 3 bases at V and 8 bases at J, with 10 bases in the middle. The germline V gene has CDR1 SGHTA and CDR2 FQGNSA. The length of the CDR3 is 12 residues. This chain's CDR3 is CASSLLGGGYTF. Written as DNA, the CDR3 is TGTGCCAGCAGCTTGTTGGGGGGCGGCTACACCTTC.

The chain employs TRBV5-4 and TRBJ1-2; no clear D gene. The V end lost 4 bases, the J end lost 1 base, and 11 bases lay between the germline ends. CDR1 and CDR2 from the germline V gene are SGHNT and YYREEE (reference sequence). The CDR3 is made up of 14 amino acids. The CDR3 DNA is TGTGCCAGCAGCCCACCACAAAATAACTATGGCTACACCTTC. Amino acids: CASSPPQNNYGYTF.

The chain recombines TRBV5-1 with TRBJ2-7; 7 bases match TRBD1. Germline loops: CDR1 SGHRS, CDR2 YFSETQ. This CDR3 is built from 12 residues. The trim removed 4 bases at V and 2 bases at J, leaving 0 bases unmatched. The CDR3 is CASSGTAYEQYF. The CDR3 DNA reads TGCGCCAGCAGCGGGACAGCCTACGAGCAGTACTTC.

CDR3 in amino acids: CASSPGEGRNEKLFF. The CDR3 region has the DNA TGTGCCAGCAGCCCGGGGGAGGGACGGAATGAAAAACTGTTTTTT. The chain is built from TRBV5-8 and TRBJ1-4; a weak D match, TRBD1 (5 bases). V lost 4 bases and J 5 bases, leaving 15 bases between the germline ends. The CDR3 extends over 15 amino acids. Germline V CDR1 and CDR2: SGHTS, YDEGEE.

This chain joins TRBV7-3 and TRBJ1-1; D remains unclear. CDR3 length: 14 residues. V gave up 11 bases and J gave up 2 bases, with 18 bases separating them. The V gene's germline CDR1 is SGHTA and CDR2 FQGTGA. CDR3 sequence reads: CASRPSNRNTEAFF. The CDR3 region has the DNA TGTGCCTCGAGACCTAGTAATAGAAACACTGAAGCTTTCTTT.

This chain uses TRBV3-1 (or the pseudogene TRBV3-2) with TRBJ1-4, with D possibly being TRBD1 (6 bases). CDR1 is LGHDT, CDR2 YNNKEL, per germline (reference sequence). Trimming removed 3 bases at V and 7 bases at J, with 15 bases between. The CDR3 is 15 residues long. CDR3 DNA sequence: TGTGCCAGCAGCCAGTCCCCCGGGGGCGGTGAAAAACTGTTTTTT. Protein product: CASSQSPGGGEKLFF.

A single count supports this clone. CDR3 amino acids: CASSSHEGPEAFF. CDR3 in DNA: TGTGCCAGCAGTTCCCATGAGGGCCCTGAAGCTTTCTTT. The J gene is TRBJ1-1, the V gene TRBV6-6; D unresolved. Trimming stripped 4 bases from V and 6 bases from J, with 12 bases between. The CDR3 consists of 13 residues. Germline CDR1 MNHNY, CDR2 SVGAGI (reference sequence).

The chain carries TRBV19 and TRBJ1-1; no definite D call. The CDR3 runs 17 residues. Germline V gene sequence: CDR1 LNHDA, CDR2 SQIVND (reference sequence). With 0 bases removed from V and 5 bases from J, the gap between germline ends came to 19 bases. CDR3 nucleotides: TGTGCCAGTAGTATAGATGGACTCGGAGGCGCTGGTACTGAAGCTTTCTTT. It codes for CASSIDGLGGAGTEAFF.

This rearrangement joins TRBV10-2 to TRBJ1-5, with a possible D match to TRBD1 (5 bases). CDR1 and CDR2 from the germline V gene are WSHSY and SAAADI. The CDR3 length is 15 residues. V was pared by 6 bases and J by 1 base, with 13 bases between. CDR3 loop: CASRPAGSSNQPQHF. The CDR3 DNA reads as TGCGCCAGCAGACCCGCAGGGAGCAGCAATCAGCCCCAGCATTTT.